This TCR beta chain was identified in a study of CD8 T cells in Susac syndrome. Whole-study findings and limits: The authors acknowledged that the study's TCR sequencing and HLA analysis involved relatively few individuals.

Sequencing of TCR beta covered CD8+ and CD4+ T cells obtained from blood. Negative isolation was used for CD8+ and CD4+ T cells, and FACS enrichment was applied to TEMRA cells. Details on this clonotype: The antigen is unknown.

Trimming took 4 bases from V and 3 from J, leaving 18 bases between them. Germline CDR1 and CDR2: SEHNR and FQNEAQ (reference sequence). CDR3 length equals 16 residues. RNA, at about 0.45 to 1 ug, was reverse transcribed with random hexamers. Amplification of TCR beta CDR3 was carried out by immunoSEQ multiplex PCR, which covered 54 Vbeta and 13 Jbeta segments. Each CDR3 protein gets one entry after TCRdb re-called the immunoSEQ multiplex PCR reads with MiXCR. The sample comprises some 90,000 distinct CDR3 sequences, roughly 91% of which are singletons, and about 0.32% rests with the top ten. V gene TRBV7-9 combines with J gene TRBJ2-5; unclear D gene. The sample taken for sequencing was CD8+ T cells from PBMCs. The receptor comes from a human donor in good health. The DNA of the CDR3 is TGTGCCAGCAGCTCACGCTTGGTAACACCGGAAGAGACCCAGTACTTC. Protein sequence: CASSSRLVTPEETQYF.